The 3 T cell receptor beta chains listed next were all sequenced from one sample in a study of cytomegalovirus exposure and HLA in healthy donors. Primers included in the PCR were 60 Vbeta and 13 Jbeta primers. The table came from immunoSEQ multiplex PCR; TCRdb's copy has only in-frame clones and leaves some out. The sample has 140,000 to 150,000 clones, roughly three fifths seen once; the top ten hold 1.8%. The sequenced material came from PBMCs. The receptors originated from a male donor in good health and CMV-seronegative.

In its sample, this clone was seen a few times. The chain carries TRBV7-6 and TRBJ2-5; D unresolved. Germline CDR1 SGHVS, CDR2 FNYEAQ. The germline V and J ends were trimmed by 6 bases and 5 bases, with 7 bases remaining between them. This CDR3 has 11 residues. The chain's CDR3 is CASRSEETQYF. The CDR3 DNA follows: TGTGCCAGCAGGAGTGAGGAGACCCAGTACTTC.

The chain is built from TRBV5-6 and TRBJ2-7, with 7 bases aligning to TRBD2. CDR1 is SGHDT, CDR2 YYEEEE, per germline. The CDR3 runs to 14 residues. V lost 5 bases, J lost 0 bases, and 5 bases stayed unmatched. In nucleotides, the CDR3 is TGTGCCAGCAGTTTGACTAGCTCCTCCTACGAGCAGTACTTC. The encoded protein is CASSLTSSSYEQYF.

This rearrangement joins TRBV29-1 to TRBJ2-7, with no clear D. In germline, CDR1 is SQVTM, CDR2 ANQGSEA. This CDR3 is 13 amino acids long. Trimming pared 3 bases from V and 0 bases from J, leaving 9 bases between. DNA of the CDR3: TGCAGCGTTGATTCGGCAGGCTCCTACGAGCAGTACTTC. It codes for CSVDSAGSYEQYF.